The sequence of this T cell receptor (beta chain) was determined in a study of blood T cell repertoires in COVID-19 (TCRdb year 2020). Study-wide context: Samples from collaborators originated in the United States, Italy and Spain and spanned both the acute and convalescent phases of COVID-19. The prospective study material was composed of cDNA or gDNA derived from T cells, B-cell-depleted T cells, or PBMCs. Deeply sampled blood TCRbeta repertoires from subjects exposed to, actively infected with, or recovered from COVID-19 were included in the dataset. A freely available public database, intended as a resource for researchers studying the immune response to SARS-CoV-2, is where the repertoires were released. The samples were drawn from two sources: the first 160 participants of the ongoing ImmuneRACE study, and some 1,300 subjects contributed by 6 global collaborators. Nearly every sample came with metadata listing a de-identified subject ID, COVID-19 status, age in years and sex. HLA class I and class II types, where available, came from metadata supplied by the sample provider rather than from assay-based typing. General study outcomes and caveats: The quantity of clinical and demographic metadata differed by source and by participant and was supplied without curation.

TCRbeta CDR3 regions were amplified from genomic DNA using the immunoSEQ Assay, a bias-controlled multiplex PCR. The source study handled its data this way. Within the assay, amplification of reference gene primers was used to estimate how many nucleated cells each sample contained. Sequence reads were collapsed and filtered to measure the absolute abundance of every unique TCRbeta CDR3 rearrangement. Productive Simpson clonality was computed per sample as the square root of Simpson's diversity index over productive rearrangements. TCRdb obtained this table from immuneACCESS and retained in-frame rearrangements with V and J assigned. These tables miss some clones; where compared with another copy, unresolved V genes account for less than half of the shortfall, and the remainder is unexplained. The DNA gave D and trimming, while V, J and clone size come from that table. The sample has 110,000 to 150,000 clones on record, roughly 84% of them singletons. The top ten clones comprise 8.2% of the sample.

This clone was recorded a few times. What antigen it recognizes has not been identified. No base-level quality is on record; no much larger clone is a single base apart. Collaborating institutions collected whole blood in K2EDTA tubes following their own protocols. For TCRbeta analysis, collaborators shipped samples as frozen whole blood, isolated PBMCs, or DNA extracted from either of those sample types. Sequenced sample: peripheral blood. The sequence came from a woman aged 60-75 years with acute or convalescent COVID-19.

The nucleotide sequence reads TGCGCCAGCAGCCAAGAGGGACAGATTTCTGGAAACACCATATATTTT. Its protein product is CASSQEGQISGNTIYF. The chain is made from TRBV4-3 and TRBJ1-3; TRBD1 agrees with 7 junctional bases. CDR1 and CDR2, looked up from the germline V gene, are LGHNA and YSLEER. The CDR3 numbers 16 residues from cysteine through phenylalanine. Kept here is only the CDR3 DNA, which spans 48 bases and is read in frame from base 1. V trim: 0 bases; J trim: 1 base; unmatched bases: 3.